A single sample is the source of the 27 T cell receptor beta chains below, sequenced in a study of T cell clonality in common variable immunodeficiency (dated by TCRdb to between 2014 and 2017). What these receptors recognize is not known. Library preparation employed the immunoSEQ multiplex PCR assay. Here the immuneACCESS table is served through TCRdb, limited to in-frame sequences with V and J called. Missing clones are a known gap in these copies; in checked studies unresolved V genes cover under half, and the rest lacks a known reason. The table records around 21,000 clones for this sample, and not one of them appears only once. The top ten hold 2.5% to 3% of the sample. Summary of the overall study and its limitations: CVID TCRbeta sequences were reported to have fewer deletions and N-nucleotide insertions and to lack highly modified clones with 13 or more V deletions.

The sequenced material came from peripheral blood mononuclear cells. The source is a human donor with common variable immunodeficiency.

By its share, this clone is medium-sized. The read finishes 3 residues shy of the CDR3 end, and the germline J gene is used to complete it. V and J are TRBV28 and TRBJ2-7; D might be TRBD2 (7 bases). CDR3 length: 15 residues. CDR1 is MDHEN and CDR2 is SYDVKM in the germline V gene. The ends were cut back, 4 bases at V and 0 bases at J, with 13 bases in the middle. The CDR3 reads CASSSAGAGSYEQYF. CDR3 bases read: TGTGCCAGCAGTTCCGCGGGGGCTGGCTCCTACGAG. Combining the CDR3 with reference TRBV28 and TRBJ2-7 gives the whole variable domain DVKVTQSSRYLVKRTGEKVFLECVQDMDHENMFWYRQDPGLGLRLIYFSYDVKMKEKGDIPEGYSVSREKKERFSLILESASTNQTSMYLCASSSAGAGSYEQYFGPGTRLTVT.

This clone was detected many times. The read is 3 residues too short to cover the CDR3 end, so that end is filled in from the germline J gene. This rearrangement joins TRBV20-1 to TRBJ1-1, with a weak D call TRBD1 (6 bases). Trimming left V 0 bases short and J 4 bases short, with 15 bases between. Germline V gene sequence: CDR1 DFQATT, CDR2 SNEGSKA (reference sequence). This CDR3 region has 15 residues. CDR3 sequence: CSARDLQGMSTEAFF. CDR3 DNA (partial): TGCAGTGCTAGAGATTTGCAGGGGATGAGCACTGAA.

Of note for this clone: Coverage ceases 3 residues before the CDR3 finishes, and the germline J gene fills in the end. The chain has TRBV18 and TRBJ2-1; the match to TRBD2 covers 10 bases. This CDR3 region has 15 residues. Germline trimming cut 3 bases from V and 5 bases from J; bases unmatched to any gene: 4. Germline V gives CDR1 KGHSH, CDR2 LQKENI. CDR3 in amino acids: CASSPLAGDDNEQFF. The covered CDR3 bases are TGTGCCAGCTCACCCCTAGCGGGAGATGACAATGAG.

Regarding this clone: The CDR3 goes on 3 residues after the read ends, and that part is filled in from the germline J gene. The chain uses TRBV18 and TRBJ2-3; D is ambiguous. The germline CDR1 and CDR2 sequences are KGHSH and LQKENI. The CDR3 contains 15 residues. V lost 0 bases to trimming and J lost 6 bases, with 13 bases between them. The CDR3 loop reads CASSPPRMSTDTQYF. The DNA read from the CDR3 is TGTGCCAGCTCACCACCGCGCATGAGTACGGATACG.

Concerning this clone itself: The read comes to an end 3 residues before the CDR3 does, leaving the germline J gene to fill in the end. This rearrangement joins TRBV7-8 to TRBJ2-7; no clear D gene. Germline-derived CDR1 and CDR2 are SGHVS and FQNEAQ. V lost 5 bases, J lost 1 base, and 12 bases lay in between. The CDR3 runs 14 residues. The CDR3 bases that were read are TGTGCCAGCAGCCTGCGGTCGGCGTCCTACGAG. Its protein product is CASSLRSASYE. Given in full, the CDR3 is CASSLRSASYEQYF. Combining the CDR3 with reference TRBV7-8 and TRBJ2-7 gives the whole variable domain GAGVSQSPRYKVAKRGQDVALRCDPISGHVSLFWYQQALGQGPEFLTYFQNEAQLDKSGLPSDRFFAERPEGSVSTLKIQRTQQEDSAVYLCASSLRSASYEQYFGPGTRLTVT.

This clone was counted a few times. From the germline J gene comes the end of the CDR3, since the read stops 3 residues before it. The J gene is TRBJ1-2, the V gene TRBV19, with a possible D match to TRBD1 (5 bases). CDR1 LNHDA and CDR2 SQIVND come from the germline V gene (reference sequence). V was trimmed by 6 bases and J by 4 bases, leaving 12 bases between them. The CDR3 consists of 13 residues. The sequenced part of the CDR3 DNA is TGTGCCAGTAGGACGGACACACGCTATGGC. It yields the protein CASRTDTRYG. The entire CDR3 sequence reads CASRTDTRYGYTF.

About this clone: The read ends 3 residues early relative to the CDR3; the germline J gene fills the gap. The genes are TRBV6-2 or TRBV6-3 and TRBJ2-3, with 13 bases lining up with TRBD2. The germline V gene encodes CDR1 MNHEY and CDR2 SVGEGT. The J segment lost 4 bases and the V segment lost 4 bases, leaving 2 bases of the junction unmatched. The CDR3 has 15 amino acids. CDR3 bases read: TGTGCCAGCAGTTGGACTAGCGGGAGCCCAGATACG. Translating it yields CASSWTSGSPDT. In full, the CDR3 is CASSWTSGSPDTQYF.

Concerning this clone: The read terminates 3 residues before the CDR3 end, so the remaining end is supplied by the germline J gene. The J gene is TRBJ2-7, the V gene TRBV19; a possible D gene is TRBD2 (6 bases). Trimming cost V 3 bases and J 1 base, with 13 bases left between them. The CDR3 runs 15 residues. CDR1 LNHDA and CDR2 SQIVND come from the germline V gene (reference sequence). CDR3 amino acids: CASSITSFFSYEQYF. The part of the CDR3 DNA that was read is TGTGCCAGTAGTATCACTAGCTTCTTTTCCTACGAG.

Concerning this clone itself: The DNA ends 3 residues before the CDR3 does, and the rest of the CDR3 is filled in from the germline J gene. V is TRBV7-2 and J is TRBJ1-6, with D unclear. V lost 1 base and J 4 bases, leaving 8 bases between the germline ends. Germline CDR1 SGHTA, CDR2 FQGNSA. This CDR3 is 15 amino acids long. CDR3 in amino acids: CASSLGQTYNSPLHF. The CDR3 DNA, read in part, is TGTGCCAGCAGCTTAGGGCAGACTTATAATTCACCC.

This clone appeared a few times. From the germline J gene comes the end of the CDR3, since the read stops 3 residues before it. The rearrangement links TRBV7-9 to TRBJ2-7, with D possibly being TRBD2 (6 bases). CDR1 and CDR2 from the germline V gene are SEHNR and FQNEAQ (reference sequence). V lost 5 bases to trimming and J lost 4 bases, with 9 bases between them. This CDR3 spans 12 amino acids. The sequenced CDR3 bases are TGTGCCAGCAGCAGGGCGGGGTACGAG. Its translation: CASSRAGYE. The entire CDR3 sequence reads CASSRAGYEQYF. Combining the CDR3 with reference TRBV7-9 and TRBJ2-7 gives the whole variable domain DTGVSQNPRHKITKRGQNVTFRCDPISEHNRLYWYRQTLGQGPEFLTYFQNEAQLEKSRLLSDRFSAERPKGSFSTLEIQRTEQGDSAMYLCASSRAGYEQYFGPGTRLTVT.

Concerning this clone: The read gets to within 3 residues of the CDR3 end, and the germline J gene fills in the rest. This sequence joins TRBV7-9 and TRBJ1-4, with a tentative D call TRBD1 (6 bases). V lost 5 bases, J lost 7 bases, and 17 bases lay in between. Germline CDR1 reads SEHNR; CDR2 reads FQNEAQ (reference sequence). This CDR3 comprises 15 residues. The covered CDR3 bases are TGTGCCAGCAGCGACCGGACAGTTGGTGGTGAAAAA. This translates into CASSDRTVGGEK. The entire CDR3 reads CASSDRTVGGEKLFF. The variable domain in full, completed from reference TRBV7-9 and TRBJ1-4, reads DTGVSQNPRHKITKRGQNVTFRCDPISEHNRLYWYRQTLGQGPEFLTYFQNEAQLEKSRLLSDRFSAERPKGSFSTLEIQRTEQGDSAMYLCASSDRTVGGEKLFFGSGTQLSVL.

The sample holds a few counts of this clone. The sequence runs out 3 residues before the end of the CDR3; the remainder is reconstructed from the germline J gene. This rearrangement joins TRBV7-6 to TRBJ2-1; 7 bases agree with TRBD2. V was clipped by 5 bases and J by 8 bases; unmatched bases: 6. Germline loops: CDR1 SGHVS, CDR2 FNYEAQ. This CDR3 is 13 amino acids long. The CDR3 here is CASSPGGTDEQFF. The CDR3 DNA, read in part, is TGTGCCAGCAGCCCCGGGGGGACCGATGAG. The full variable domain, in which reference TRBV7-6 and TRBJ2-1 provide the parts outside the CDR3, is GAGVSQSPRYKVTKRGQDVALRCDPISGHVSLYWYRQALGQGPEFLTYFNYEAQQDKSGLPNDRFSAERPEGSISTLTIQRTEQRDSAMYRCASSPGGTDEQFFGPGTRLTVL.

This clone was seen a handful of times. Compared with germline, one end of the junction differs, possibly owing to a read error. The observed sequence ends 3 residues before the CDR3 terminus, with the missing tail filled in from the germline J gene. The chain carries TRBV7-6 and TRBJ1-6; no reliable D call. CDR3 size: 14 residues. The germline CDR1 and CDR2 sequences are SGHVS and FNYEAQ. The CDR3 protein is CASSLPGLNSPLHF. CDR3 DNA, as far as it was read: TGTGCCAGCAGCCTACCGGGTCTCAATTCCCCC. Full variable domain (remainder filled in from reference TRBV7-6 and TRBJ1-6): GAGVSQSPRYKVTKRGQDVALRCDPISGHVSLYWYRQALGQGPEFLTYFNYEAQQDKSGLPNDRFSAERPEGSISTLTIQRTEQRDSAMYRCASSLPGLNSPLHFGNGTRLTVT.

Remarks on this clone: The missing CDR3 end, 3 residues past where the read stops, is filled in from the germline J gene. V and J are TRBV19 and TRBJ2-3; 12 bases match TRBD2. The J segment lost 0 bases and the V segment lost 6 bases, leaving 7 bases of the junction unmatched. Germline CDR1 and CDR2: LNHDA and SQIVND (reference sequence). The CDR3 contains 17 residues. The chain's CDR3 is CASSPTSGSTSTDTQYF. CDR3 DNA, as far as it was read: TGTGCCAGTAGCCCGACTAGCGGGAGTACTAGCACAGATACG.

As to this clone: The read stops 3 residues short of the end of the CDR3; the missing end is completed from the germline J gene. V is TRBV18 and J is TRBJ2-2; 14 bases agree with TRBD2. The CDR3 has 19 residues. V shed 5 bases, J shed 1 base, and the junction held 9 bases outside the gene matches. The germline CDR1 and CDR2 sequences are KGHSH and LQKENI. The part of the CDR3 DNA that was read is TGTGCCAGCTCATCTTCGGGACTAGCGGGAGTCGGGAACACCGGGGAG. Translation: CASSSSGLAGVGNTGE. The complete CDR3 sequence is CASSSSGLAGVGNTGELFF.

This clone was found many times. Coverage ceases 3 residues before the CDR3 finishes, and the germline J gene fills in the end. The chain has TRBV29-1 and TRBJ2-1; TRBD1 or TRBD2 may be the D gene (5 bases each). Trimming stripped 4 bases from V and 5 bases from J, with 15 bases between. CDR3 length: 14 residues. Germline V gene data show CDR1 as SQVTM and CDR2 as ANQGSEA. The CDR3 region is CSVVTAGRNNEQFF. Partial CDR3 DNA: TGCAGCGTTGTTACGGCAGGGAGAAACAATGAG.

This clone was recorded a few times. The read terminates 3 residues before the CDR3 end, so the remaining end is supplied by the germline J gene. This chain joins TRBV2 and TRBJ1-5; TRBD1 might be the D (5 bases). The V gene lost 6 bases and the J gene lost 2 bases, with 23 bases spanning the gap. The CDR3 totals 18 residues. Germline V gene data show CDR1 as SNHLY and CDR2 as FYNNEI. The covered CDR3 bases are TGTGCCAGCAGGGGGGGACGGTCAGTCCGGAGTGGCAATCAGCCC. Translation gives CASRGGRSVRSGNQP. The CDR3 reads in full as CASRGGRSVRSGNQPQHF.

This clone was detected only a few times. The sequenced fragment ends 3 residues before the CDR3 boundary, so the rest is inferred from the germline J gene. The rearrangement joins TRBV19 to TRBJ2-5, with 7 bases that match TRBD1. CDR1 LNHDA and CDR2 SQIVND come from the germline V gene (reference sequence). This CDR3 contains 15 residues. The V segment lost 4 bases and the J segment 0 bases; nucleotides outside the gene matches: 5. CDR3 sequence: CASSRQTGYQETQYF. The CDR3 bases that were read are TGTGCCAGTAGTAGGCAGACAGGGTACCAAGAGACC.

This clone was seen more than once but under ten times. The sequence runs out 3 residues before the end of the CDR3; the remainder is reconstructed from the germline J gene. The rearrangement uses TRBV18 and TRBJ2-3; D not resolved. V lost 3 bases, J lost 2 bases, and 15 bases lay in between. Germline CDR1 is KGHSH and CDR2 is LQKENI. The length of the CDR3 is 16 residues. The CDR3 bases that were read are TGTGCCAGCTCACCTATACAAGGCGGCAACACAGATACG. This encodes CASSPIQGGNTDT. The complete CDR3 sequence is CASSPIQGGNTDTQYF.

This clone rates as medium-sized. Coverage ceases 3 residues before the CDR3 finishes, and the germline J gene fills in the end. The genes are TRBV12-3 or TRBV12-4 and TRBJ1-1; no clear D. The V end was cut by 5 bases, the J end by 1 base, with 8 bases between. This CDR3 is built from 13 residues. CDR3 DNA, as far as it was read: TGTGCCAGCAGTAGAACACGGAACACTGAA. It encodes CASSRTRNTE. The entire CDR3 sequence reads CASSRTRNTEAFF.

With regard to this clone: The read halts 3 residues ahead of the CDR3 end, with the missing end drawn from the germline J gene. J is TRBJ2-7 and V is TRBV19, with no clear D. The germline V gene has CDR1 LNHDA and CDR2 SQIVND (reference sequence). Between the trimmed V and J ends, which lost 5 bases and 6 bases, there was a span of 23 bases. CDR3 length equals 16 residues. Here the CDR3 reads CASSVFASAGFGEQYF. The CDR3 bases that were read are TGTGCCAGTAGTGTTTTCGCTTCGGCAGGATTCGGCGAG.

This clone was picked up a small number of times. The read is 3 residues too short to cover the CDR3 end, so that end is filled in from the germline J gene. The chain links TRBV18 to TRBJ2-7, with 8 bases aligning to TRBD2. The CDR3 length is 15 residues. V was pared by 5 bases and J by 2 bases, with 8 bases of the junction left unmatched. The V gene's germline CDR1 is KGHSH and CDR2 LQKENI. CDR3 sequence reads: CASSSQAGAPYEQYF. Partial CDR3 DNA: TGTGCCAGCTCATCCCAAGCGGGAGCGCCCTACGAG.

This clone is classed as medium-sized. Partial CDR3 DNA: TGCAGCGTAAGGACAGGCGTCTATGGC. Protein sequence: CSVRTGVYG. The CDR3 reads in full as CSVRTGVYGYTF. J is TRBJ1-2 and V is TRBV29-1; 7 bases line up with TRBD1. The read halts 3 residues ahead of the CDR3 end, with the missing end drawn from the germline J gene. Per germline, CDR1 SQVTM and CDR2 ANQGSEA. V trimming: 6 bases; J trimming: 4 bases; junction bases outside the gene matches: 5. The CDR3 contains 12 residues. Filled out from reference TRBV29-1 and TRBJ1-2, the complete variable domain reads SAVISQKPSRDICQRGTSLTIQCQVDSQVTMMFWYRQQPGQSLTLIATANQGSEATYESGFVIDKFPISRPNLTFSTLTVSNMSPEDSSIYLCSVRTGVYGYTFGSGTRLTVV.

This clone was recorded a few times. Sequencing ends 3 residues short of the CDR3 end; the germline J gene provides the rest. The chain joins TRBV7-9 to TRBJ2-7, with D possibly TRBD1 on 5 matching bases. Germline values: CDR1 SEHNR, CDR2 FQNEAQ (reference sequence). Trimming removed 4 bases at V and 6 bases at J, with 13 bases between. The CDR3 totals 13 residues. The CDR3 spells CASSSSPGSEQYF. CDR3 DNA (partial): TGTGCCAGCAGCTCAAGCCCAGGGTCCGAG. The full variable domain, rest sourced from reference TRBV7-9 and TRBJ2-7, is DTGVSQNPRHKITKRGQNVTFRCDPISEHNRLYWYRQTLGQGPEFLTYFQNEAQLEKSRLLSDRFSAERPKGSFSTLEIQRTEQGDSAMYLCASSSSPGSEQYFGPGTRLTVT.

This clone is medium-sized within its sample. The CDR3 extends 3 residues past the end of the read, so its final part is completed from the germline J gene. The chain recombines TRBV6-2 or TRBV6-3 with TRBJ2-1; D is possibly TRBD1 (5 bases). Germline CDR1 MNHEY, CDR2 SVGEGT. Trimming shortened V by 5 bases and J by 2 bases, and 13 bases separated the two germline ends. This CDR3 spans 15 amino acids. The CDR3 is CASSLGAEAYNEQFF. Incomplete CDR3 DNA: TGTGCCAGCAGTCTTGGGGCAGAAGCCTACAATGAG.

The DNA read from the CDR3 is TGTGCCAGTAGTATGACAGAGAACACTGAA. This sequence encodes CASSMTENTE. The CDR3, in full, reads CASSMTENTEAFF. This chain joins TRBV19 and TRBJ1-1, with D perhaps matching TRBD1 (5 bases). The read halts 3 residues ahead of the CDR3 end, with the missing end drawn from the germline J gene. The CDR3 extends over 13 amino acids. Looked up from germline, CDR1 is LNHDA and CDR2 is SQIVND (reference sequence). Trimming took 3 bases from V and 1 from J, leaving 6 bases between them.

This clone was picked up a small number of times. Sequencing ends 3 residues short of the CDR3 end; the germline J gene provides the rest. The rearrangement joins TRBV19 to TRBJ2-5, with TRBD1 as a possible D gene (6 bases). CDR1 LNHDA and CDR2 SQIVND come from the germline V gene (reference sequence). This CDR3 has 14 residues. The V gene lost 4 bases and the J gene lost 5 bases, with 14 bases spanning the gap. The CDR3 protein is CASSTNTGPETQYF. Partial CDR3 DNA: TGTGCCAGTAGTACTAATACAGGGCCGGAGACC.